Following are 21 T cell receptor beta chains from one sample sequenced in a study of T cell responses to AZD1222 COVID-19 vaccine. Sequencing was performed with immunoSEQ multiplex PCR; in TCRdb, only in-frame clones are kept and a portion is missing. The sample shows some 86,000 clones, roughly 94% of them seen only once. The sequencing here drew on peripheral blood, taken on day 0 of AZD1222 vaccination. These receptors originate from an adult in good health.

CDR3 amino acids: CASSLPQGTNTEAFF. CDR3 in DNA: TGTGCCAGCAGTCTCCCACAGGGGACGAACACTGAAGCTTTCTTT. The chain carries TRBV28 and TRBJ1-1; 7 bases agree with TRBD1. Germline V lookup: CDR1 MDHEN, CDR2 SYDVKM. This CDR3 has 15 amino acids. V trimming: 5 bases; J trimming: 1 base; junction bases outside the gene matches: 7.

To note about this clone: Different DNA sequences within this sample yield the same CDR3. The genes are TRBV9 and TRBJ1-1; unclear D gene. Germline-derived CDR1 and CDR2 are SGDLS and YYNGEE. The germline V and J ends were trimmed by 0 bases and 6 bases, with 6 bases remaining between them. This CDR3 region has 12 residues. The CDR3 region is CASSVVGSEAFF. The DNA of the CDR3 is TGTGCCAGCAGCGTAGTAGGCTCTGAAGCTTTCTTT.

The gene calls are TRBV30 and TRBJ2-1; 8 bases line up with TRBD2. Germline assignment: CDR1 GTSNPN and CDR2 SVGIG (reference sequence). V lost 4 bases, J lost 3 bases, and 8 bases stayed unmatched. This CDR3 comprises 15 residues. Here the CDR3 reads CAWTRSSGLYNEQFF. In DNA form, the CDR3 reads TGTGCCTGGACCAGGTCTAGCGGGCTCTACAATGAGCAGTTCTTC.

In this sample, this clone turned up once. The V call is TRBV27, the J call TRBJ2-5; 11 bases are a match to TRBD2. This CDR3 spans 15 amino acids. The V gene end was trimmed by 6 bases and the J gene end by 1 base; junction bases not matched to a gene: 4. Germline CDR1 reads MNHEY; CDR2 reads SMNVEV (reference sequence). This CDR3 reads CASRRLAGSQETQYF. The CDR3 region has the DNA TGTGCCAGCAGGAGACTAGCGGGGTCCCAAGAGACCCAGTACTTC.

This clone was observed a single time. The J gene is TRBJ2-7, the V gene TRBV4-1; 14 bases map to TRBD2. The trim removed 3 bases at V and 3 bases at J, leaving 1 base unmatched. CDR1 MGHRA and CDR2 YSYEKL come from the germline V gene. CDR3 length: 15 residues. The CDR3 region has the DNA TGCGCCAGCAGCCAGGGACTAGCGGGGGACTACGAGCAGTACTTC. It yields the protein CASSQGLAGDYEQYF.

The rearrangement uses TRBV10-3 and TRBJ1-6; no clear D. Trimming removed 3 bases from V and 13 bases from J, with 10 bases in between. The CDR3 is 12 amino acids. Per the germline V gene, CDR1 is ENHRY and CDR2 is SYGVKD. The CDR3 reads CAISDSLSPLHF. The CDR3 DNA reads TGTGCCATCAGTGACAGTCTTTCTCCCCTCCACTTT.

The genes are TRBV13 and TRBJ2-1, with unresolved D. The CDR3 loop spans 11 amino acids. Trimming removed 6 bases from V and 7 bases from J, with 7 bases in between. CDR1 and CDR2 (germline): PRHDT, FYEKMQ (reference sequence). In DNA form, the CDR3 reads TGTGCCAGCAGTTGGCTGAATGAGCAGTTCTTC. Its translation is CASSWLNEQFF.

The genes are TRBV12-3 or TRBV12-4 and TRBJ2-7; D remains ambiguous. CDR3 length: 13 amino acids. V lost 5 bases and J 1 base, leaving 9 bases between the germline ends. In nucleotides, the CDR3 is TGTGCCAGCAGTACTCGGGTTTCCTACGAGCAGTACTTC. Amino acid sequence: CASSTRVSYEQYF.

The chain employs TRBV3-1 (or the pseudogene TRBV3-2) and TRBJ1-4; weak D call: TRBD1 (5 bases). CDR1 LGHDT and CDR2 YNNKEL come from the germline V gene (reference sequence). This CDR3 has 13 residues. Trimming pared 0 bases from V and 13 bases from J, leaving 12 bases between. This chain's CDR3 is CASSQDLAGLLFF. The CDR3, as DNA: TGTGCCAGCAGCCAAGATTTAGCAGGGTTACTGTTTTTT.

The J gene is TRBJ2-1, the V gene TRBV4-1, with 8 bases lining up with TRBD2. Germline CDR1 reads MGHRA; CDR2 reads YSYEKL. V was pared by 4 bases and J by 8 bases, with 16 bases of the junction left unmatched. The CDR3 runs 17 residues. The CDR3 region is CASSPTLPGLVFYEQFF. The DNA of the CDR3 is TGCGCCAGCAGCCCCACTCTACCGGGACTAGTTTTTTATGAGCAGTTCTTC.

The chain uses TRBV7-8 and TRBJ1-1; D is uncertain. Trimming took 1 base from V and 1 from J, leaving 4 bases between them. Germline CDR1 and CDR2: SGHVS and FQNEAQ. CDR3 length: 13 residues. CDR3: CASSLVQNTEAFF. The CDR3 nucleotides are TGTGCCAGCAGCTTAGTGCAGAACACTGAAGCTTTCTTT.

The rearrangement joins TRBV29-1 to TRBJ2-1; 10 nucleotides agree with TRBD2. Trimming at V came to 7 bases and at J to 10 bases, leaving 13 bases not matched to a gene. CDR1 and CDR2 (germline): SQVTM, ANQGSEA. This CDR3 contains 14 residues. The CDR3 DNA reads TGCAGCGCCGGGTGGACTAGCGGCCATGGCGAGCAGTTCTTC. Translation gives CSAGWTSGHGEQFF.

This clone was seen just once. The V and J genes are TRBV4-2 and TRBJ2-7; maybe TRBD1 (6 bases). CDR1 LGHNA and CDR2 YNFKEQ come from the germline V gene. The length of the CDR3 is 16 residues. Trimming shortened V by 0 bases and J by 2 bases, and 14 bases separated the two germline ends. The CDR3 nucleotides are TGTGCCAGCAGCCAAGATCTGAGGGGGTACACCTACGAGCAGTACTTC. Its protein product is CASSQDLRGYTYEQYF.

In DNA form, the CDR3 reads TGTGCCACCAGTGATCGCGGGACAGGGGTGTTTGGGGCCAACGTCCTGACTTTC. The encoded protein is CATSDRGTGVFGANVLTF. The V and J genes are TRBV24-1 and TRBJ2-6; 10 bases align to TRBD1. The CDR3 has 18 amino acids. J gave up 3 bases and V 3 bases, and 7 bases lay outside the gene matches. Germline V lookup: CDR1 KGHDR, CDR2 SFDVKD.

The V call is TRBV28, the J call TRBJ1-1, with TRBD1 matching over 9 bases. CDR3 length: 12 residues. The germline V gene has CDR1 MDHEN and CDR2 SYDVKM. V lost 10 bases and J lost 1; bases outside the gene matches: 1. For the CDR3, the DNA is TGTGCCACGGGACAGGGGAACACTGAAGCTTTCTTT. Amino acid sequence: CATGQGNTEAFF.

V gene TRBV6-1 combines with J gene TRBJ2-3; D call uncertain. Germline CDR1 reads MNHNS; CDR2 reads SASEGT. V lost 2 bases to trimming and J lost 1 base, with 4 bases between them. The CDR3 covers 13 residues. The DNA of the CDR3 is TGTGCCAGCAGTGAATGGGGCACAGATACGCAGTATTTT. Protein product: CASSEWGTDTQYF.

This clone was picked up one time. The gene calls are TRBV7-9 and TRBJ1-5, with D possibly matching TRBD1 (5 bases). From germline, CDR1 is SEHNR and CDR2 FQNEAQ (reference sequence). The germline V and J ends were trimmed by 3 bases and 5 bases, with 14 bases remaining between them. The CDR3 is 15 amino acids. CDR3 protein: CASSLGDRRDQPQHF. The CDR3 DNA is TGTGCCAGCAGCTTGGGGGATCGGAGAGATCAGCCCCAGCATTTT.

The V gene is TRBV28, the J gene TRBJ1-4; D remains ambiguous. The CDR3 has 15 residues. CDR1 MDHEN and CDR2 SYDVKM come from the germline V gene. V was shortened by 0 bases and J by 0 bases, with 5 bases between the two germline ends. The chain's CDR3 is CASSLWRATNEKLFF. The CDR3, as DNA: TGTGCCAGCAGTTTATGGCGGGCAACTAATGAAAAACTGTTTTTT.

This rearrangement joins TRBV29-1 to TRBJ1-3, with D tentatively TRBD1 (5 bases). Germline V lookup: CDR1 SQVTM, CDR2 ANQGSEA. The V end lost 7 bases, the J end lost 2 bases, and 15 bases lay between the germline ends. The CDR3 is made up of 14 amino acids. CDR3 amino acids: CSGTDGGAGNTIYF. The CDR3, as DNA: TGCAGCGGAACGGACGGGGGAGCTGGAAACACCATATATTTT. The whole variable domain, remainder taken from reference TRBV29-1 and TRBJ1-3, is SAVISQKPSRDICQRGTSLTIQCQVDSQVTMMFWYRQQPGQSLTLIATANQGSEATYESGFVIDKFPISRPNLTFSTLTVSNMSPEDSSIYLCSGTDGGAGNTIYFGEGSWLTVV.

The CDR3 spells CASSSPGLASDTQYF. CDR3 nucleotide sequence: TGTGCCAGCAGTTCCCCGGGACTAGCTTCAGATACGCAGTATTTT. V and J are TRBV6-5 and TRBJ2-3, with 9 bases aligning to TRBD2. There are 15 residues in the CDR3. With V trimmed by 4 bases and J by 4 bases, 6 bases remained unmatched. Germline V CDR1 and CDR2: MNHEY, SVGAGI.

Of note for this clone: Germline is not matched at one junction end, which may reflect a read error. The chain has TRBV18 and TRBJ2-3; D unresolved. The CDR3 totals 12 residues. CDR1 and CDR2 from the germline V gene are KGHSH and LQKENI. CDR3 region: CASSPPLYTPYF. CDR3 in DNA: TGTGCCAGCTCACCACCGCTTTATACGCCGTATTTT.